This entry lists 2 T cell receptor beta chains sequenced from one sample in a study of blood T cells in healthy people across ages. Next came a second PCR, run for about 7 to 12 cycles, which used a sample-barcoded 5' primer along with a J-beta primer mix. MiXCR, applied by TCRdb to the 5' RACE reads, yields one record per CDR3 protein. The data hold about 780,000 distinct CDR3 sequences, with roughly 24% observed a single time. The sample was also linked to a second study, of T cells of mothers and their children.

Sequenced sample: blood. These TCRs come from a boy younger than 18 in good health.

The chain recombines TRBV7-6 with TRBJ2-6, with TRBD2 matching over 8 bases. Trimming cost V 1 base and J 2 bases; bases outside gene matches: 4. The CDR3 has 17 residues. Germline CDR1 is SGHVS and CDR2 is FNYEAQ. As DNA, the CDR3 is TGTGCCAGCAGCTTAGTTGCGGGGGGCGCTGGGGCCAACGTCCTGACTTTC. It translates to CASSLVAGGAGANVLTF.

A few counts support this clonotype. The chain couples TRBV5-6 to TRBJ2-5; D not certain. This CDR3 is 13 amino acids long. Looked up from germline, CDR1 is SGHDT and CDR2 is YYEEEE. V was pared by 4 bases and J by 4 bases, with 11 bases between. In DNA, the CDR3 is TGTGCCAGCAGCCTATTTCGTGGAGAGACCCAGTACTTC. Its translation: CASSLFRGETQYF. The full variable domain, its missing parts supplied by reference TRBV5-6 and TRBJ2-5, is DAGVTQSPTHLIKTRGQQVTLRCSPKSGHDTVSWYQQALGQGPQFIFQYYEEEERQRGNFPDRFSGHQFPNYSSELNVNALLLGDSALYLCASSLFRGETQYFGPGTRLLVL.